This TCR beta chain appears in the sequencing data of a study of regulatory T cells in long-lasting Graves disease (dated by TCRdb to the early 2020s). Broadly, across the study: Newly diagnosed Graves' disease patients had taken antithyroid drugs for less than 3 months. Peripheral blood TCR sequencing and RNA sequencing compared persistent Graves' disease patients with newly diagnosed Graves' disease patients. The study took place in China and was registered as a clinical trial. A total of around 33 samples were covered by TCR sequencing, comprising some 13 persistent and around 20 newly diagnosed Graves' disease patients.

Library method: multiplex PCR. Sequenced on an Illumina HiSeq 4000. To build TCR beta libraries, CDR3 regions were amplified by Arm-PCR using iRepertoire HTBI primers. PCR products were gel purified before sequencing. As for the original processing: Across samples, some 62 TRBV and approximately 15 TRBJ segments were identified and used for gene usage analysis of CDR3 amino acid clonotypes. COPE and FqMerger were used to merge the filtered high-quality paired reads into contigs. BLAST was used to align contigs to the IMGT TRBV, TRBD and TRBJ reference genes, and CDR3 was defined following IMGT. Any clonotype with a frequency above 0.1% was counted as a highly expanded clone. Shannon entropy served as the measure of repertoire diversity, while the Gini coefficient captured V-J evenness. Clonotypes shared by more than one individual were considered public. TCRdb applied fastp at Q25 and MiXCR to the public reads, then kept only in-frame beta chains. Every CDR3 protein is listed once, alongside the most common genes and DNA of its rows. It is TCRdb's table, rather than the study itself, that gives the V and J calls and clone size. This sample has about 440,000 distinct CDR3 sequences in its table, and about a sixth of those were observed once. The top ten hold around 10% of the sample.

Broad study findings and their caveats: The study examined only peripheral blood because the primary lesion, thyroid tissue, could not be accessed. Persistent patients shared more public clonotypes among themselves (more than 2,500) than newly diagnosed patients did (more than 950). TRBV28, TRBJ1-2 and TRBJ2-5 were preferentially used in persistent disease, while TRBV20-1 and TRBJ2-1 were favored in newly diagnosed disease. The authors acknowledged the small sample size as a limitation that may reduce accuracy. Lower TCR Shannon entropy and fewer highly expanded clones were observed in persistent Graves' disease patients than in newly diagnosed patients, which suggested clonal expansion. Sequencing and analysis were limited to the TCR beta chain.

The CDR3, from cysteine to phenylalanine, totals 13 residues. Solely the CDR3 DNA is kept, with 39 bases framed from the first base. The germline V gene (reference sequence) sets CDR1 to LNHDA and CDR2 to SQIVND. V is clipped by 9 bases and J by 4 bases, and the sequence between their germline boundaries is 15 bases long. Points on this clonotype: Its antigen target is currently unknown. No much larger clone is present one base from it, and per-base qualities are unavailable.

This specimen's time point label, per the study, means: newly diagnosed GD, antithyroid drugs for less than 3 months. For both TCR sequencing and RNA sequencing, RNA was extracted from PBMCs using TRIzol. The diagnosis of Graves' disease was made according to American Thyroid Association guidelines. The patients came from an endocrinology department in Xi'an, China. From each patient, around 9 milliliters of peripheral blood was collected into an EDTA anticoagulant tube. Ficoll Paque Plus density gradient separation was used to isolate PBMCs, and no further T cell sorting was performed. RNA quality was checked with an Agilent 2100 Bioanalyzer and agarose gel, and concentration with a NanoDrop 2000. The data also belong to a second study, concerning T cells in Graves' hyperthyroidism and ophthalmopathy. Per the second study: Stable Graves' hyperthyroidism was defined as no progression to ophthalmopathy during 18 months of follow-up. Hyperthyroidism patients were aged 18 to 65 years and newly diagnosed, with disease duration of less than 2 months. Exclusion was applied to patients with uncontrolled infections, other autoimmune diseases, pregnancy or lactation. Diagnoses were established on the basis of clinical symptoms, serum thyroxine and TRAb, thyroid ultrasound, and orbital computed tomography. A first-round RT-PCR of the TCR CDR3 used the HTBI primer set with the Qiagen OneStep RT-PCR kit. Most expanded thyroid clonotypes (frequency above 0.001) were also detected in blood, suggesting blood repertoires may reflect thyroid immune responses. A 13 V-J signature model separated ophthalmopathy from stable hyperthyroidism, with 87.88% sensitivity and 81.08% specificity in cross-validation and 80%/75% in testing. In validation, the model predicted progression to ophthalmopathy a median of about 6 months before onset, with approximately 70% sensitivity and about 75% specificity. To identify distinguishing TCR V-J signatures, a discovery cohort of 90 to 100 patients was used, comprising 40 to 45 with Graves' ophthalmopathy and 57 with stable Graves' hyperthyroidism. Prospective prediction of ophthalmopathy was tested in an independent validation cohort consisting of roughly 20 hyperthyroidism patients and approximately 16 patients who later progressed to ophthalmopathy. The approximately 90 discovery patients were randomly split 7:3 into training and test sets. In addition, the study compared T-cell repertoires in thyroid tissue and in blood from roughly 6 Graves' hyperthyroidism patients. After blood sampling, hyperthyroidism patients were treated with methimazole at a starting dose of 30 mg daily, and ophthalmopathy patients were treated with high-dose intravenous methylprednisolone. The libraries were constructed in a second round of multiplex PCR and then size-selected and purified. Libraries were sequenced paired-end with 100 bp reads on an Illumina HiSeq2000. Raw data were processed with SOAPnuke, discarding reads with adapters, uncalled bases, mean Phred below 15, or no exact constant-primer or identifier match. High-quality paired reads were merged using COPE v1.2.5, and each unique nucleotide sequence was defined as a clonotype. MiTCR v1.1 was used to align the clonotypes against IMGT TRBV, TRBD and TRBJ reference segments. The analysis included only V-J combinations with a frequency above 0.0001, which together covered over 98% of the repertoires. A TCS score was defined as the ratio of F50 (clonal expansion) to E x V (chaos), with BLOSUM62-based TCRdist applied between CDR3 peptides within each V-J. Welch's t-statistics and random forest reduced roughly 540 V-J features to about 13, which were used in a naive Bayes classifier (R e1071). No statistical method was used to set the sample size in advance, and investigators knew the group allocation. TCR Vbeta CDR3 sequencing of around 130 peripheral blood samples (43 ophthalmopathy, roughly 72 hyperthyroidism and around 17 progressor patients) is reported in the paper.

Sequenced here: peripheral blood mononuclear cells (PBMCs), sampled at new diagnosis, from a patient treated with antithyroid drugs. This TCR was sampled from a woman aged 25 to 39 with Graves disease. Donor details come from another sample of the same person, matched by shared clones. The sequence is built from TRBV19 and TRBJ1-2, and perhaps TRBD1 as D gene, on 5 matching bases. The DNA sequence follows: TGTGCCAGCACTCGGGGCGGTGGCTATGGCTACACCTTC. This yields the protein CASTRGGGYGYTF.